The 24 T cell receptor beta chains in this list originate from one sample, sequenced in a study of T cell responses to AZD1222 COVID-19 vaccine. The method was immunoSEQ multiplex PCR; TCRdb's version includes in-frame clones alone and lacks a portion of them. The sample lists 100,000 to 150,000 clones, around 83% occurring once. The input for sequencing was peripheral blood, taken 28 days after the second AZD1222 dose. The receptors shown here come from an adult who received the AZD1222 COVID-19 vaccine.

V usage is TRBV5-1 and J usage is TRBJ2-7; D ambiguous. Germline V gene lookup returns CDR1 SGHRS and CDR2 YFSETQ. The CDR3 loop spans 12 amino acids. V was shortened by 3 bases and J by 0 bases, with 4 bases between the two germline ends. Written as DNA, the CDR3 is TGCGCCAGCAGCTCCCCCTCCTACGAGCAGTACTTC. This encodes CASSSPSYEQYF.

CDR3 DNA sequence: TGTGCCATCAACGACCAGGGGTATAATTCACCCCTCCACTTT. Amino acids: CAINDQGYNSPLHF. The J gene is TRBJ1-6, the V gene TRBV10-3; D might be TRBD1 (6 bases). Germline CDR1 ENHRY, CDR2 SYGVKD. This CDR3 comprises 14 residues. V was shortened by 7 bases and J by 4 bases, with 11 bases between the two germline ends.

The V call is TRBV7-9, the J call TRBJ1-1, with D hard to call. Germline assignment: CDR1 SEHNR and CDR2 FQNEAQ (reference sequence). This CDR3 region has 14 residues. V was pared by 3 bases and J by 1 base, with 9 bases between. The CDR3 here is CASSLNAANTEAFF. The CDR3 DNA reads TGTGCCAGCAGCTTGAACGCGGCGAACACTGAAGCTTTCTTT.

The chain couples TRBV18 to TRBJ2-5; 8 bases are shared with TRBD2. Trimming removed 3 bases from V and 4 bases from J; junction bases left unmatched: 16. The CDR3 has 18 amino acids. From germline, CDR1 is KGHSH and CDR2 LQKENI. The CDR3, as DNA: TGTGCCAGCTCACCGGAGGTAGCGGGGTGGGGCATCCGAGAGACCCAGTACTTC. It codes for CASSPEVAGWGIRETQYF.

The chain is built from TRBV5-8 and TRBJ1-1; D call uncertain. Looked up from germline, CDR1 is SGHTS and CDR2 is YDEGEE. The V gene lost 0 bases and the J gene lost 4 bases, with 10 bases spanning the gap. CDR3 length equals 14 residues. CDR3 DNA: TGTGCCAGCAGCTTGGGGAGAGGTATCACTGAAGCTTTCTTT. This translates into CASSLGRGITEAFF. Supplemented by reference TRBV5-8 and TRBJ1-1, the full variable domain reads EAGVTQSPTHLIKTRGQQATLRCSPISGHTSVYWYQQALGLGLQFLLWYDEGEERNRGNFPPRFSGRQFPNYSSELNVNALELEDSALYLCASSLGRGITEAFFGQGTRLTVV.

The chain is built from TRBV14 and TRBJ1-4; 10 bases are a match to TRBD1. The V gene end was trimmed by 5 bases and the J gene end by 4 bases; junction bases not matched to a gene: 4. The CDR3 consists of 15 residues. In germline, CDR1 is SGHDN, CDR2 FVKESK. CDR3: CASSDRGRGNEKLFF. In DNA form, the CDR3 reads TGTGCCAGCAGCGACAGGGGGCGCGGTAATGAAAAACTGTTTTTT.

The J gene is TRBJ1-2, the V gene TRBV25-1; TRBD1 aligns across 7 bases. This CDR3 contains 13 residues. Losses at the gene ends were 6 bases for V and 9 bases for J; bases not matched to a gene: 10. Germline-derived CDR1 and CDR2 are MGHDK and SYGVNS. CDR3 sequence: CASSSGTVWSYTF. The CDR3 nucleotides read TGTGCCAGCAGCAGCGGGACAGTTTGGAGCTACACCTTC.

The V gene is TRBV28, the J gene TRBJ2-7; 7 bases match TRBD1. V lost 6 bases, J lost 3 bases, and 8 bases stayed unmatched. CDR3 length equals 14 residues. Looked up from germline, CDR1 is MDHEN and CDR2 is SYDVKM. CDR3 sequence: CASRPGQNLYEQYF. In DNA form, the CDR3 reads TGTGCCAGCAGGCCGGGACAGAACCTCTACGAGCAGTACTTC.

The chain combines TRBV11-2 with TRBJ1-2; unclear D gene. The CDR3 contains 15 residues. V lost 0 bases and J lost 4, with 12 bases in between. The germline CDR1 and CDR2 sequences are SGHAT and FQNNGV. The CDR3 loop reads CASSLEFSAAYGYTF. The CDR3 DNA follows: TGTGCCAGCAGCTTAGAATTCTCAGCCGCCTATGGCTACACCTTC.

The chain links TRBV20-1 to TRBJ1-3, with unresolved D. CDR3 size: 15 residues. Germline CDR1 reads DFQATT; CDR2 reads SNEGSKA (reference sequence). Trimming took off 3 bases at V and 0 bases at J, with 12 bases between the two ends. The CDR3 protein is CSASAAANSGNTIYF. In DNA, the CDR3 is TGCAGTGCTAGTGCCGCGGCCAACTCTGGAAACACCATATATTTT.

The chain employs TRBV4-2 and TRBJ2-3; 8 bases are shared with TRBD2. In germline, CDR1 is LGHNA, CDR2 YNFKEQ. The CDR3 sequence is 16 residues long. Losses at the gene ends were 4 bases for V and 8 bases for J; bases not matched to a gene: 14. CDR3 coding DNA: TGTGCCAGCAGCCCCTCGCTTGCGCCCGGGGGGGCTACGCAGTATTTT. This translates into CASSPSLAPGGATQYF.

The chain recombines TRBV4-3 with TRBJ1-5; tentatively, D is TRBD1 (5 bases). The V and J ends lost 0 bases and 7 bases respectively, with 13 bases between them. Germline V gene data show CDR1 as LGHNA and CDR2 as YSLEER. This CDR3 region has 15 residues. The CDR3 region is CASSQDGGRGQPQHF. The CDR3 DNA is TGCGCCAGCAGCCAAGACGGAGGCCGGGGGCAGCCCCAGCATTTT.

The rearrangement joins TRBV3-1 (or the pseudogene TRBV3-2) to TRBJ2-1, with D tentatively TRBD1 (5 bases). V gave up 2 bases and J gave up 16 bases, with 18 bases separating them. In germline, CDR1 is LGHDT, CDR2 YNNKEL (reference sequence). The CDR3 has 13 residues. The CDR3 nucleotides are TGTGCCAGCAGCCAAACAAAGGGTGAAAGGGGCTTCTTC. Amino acid sequence: CASSQTKGERGFF.

Concerning this clone: This specimen includes other DNA sequences encoding the same CDR3. The chain has TRBV27 and TRBJ2-7; D unresolved. The CDR3 is 12 amino acids. V dropped 5 bases and J dropped 3 bases, with 8 bases sitting between them. The germline V gene has CDR1 MNHEY and CDR2 SMNVEV (reference sequence). The CDR3 nucleotides read TGTGCCAGCAGTAGTCCAAGCTACGAGCAGTACTTC. This codes for CASSSPSYEQYF.

V usage is TRBV6-5 and J usage is TRBJ2-2, with D possibly TRBD1 on 6 matching bases. Germline assignment: CDR1 MNHEY and CDR2 SVGAGI. Trimming left V 6 bases short and J 0 bases short, with 11 bases between. CDR3 size: 15 residues. DNA of the CDR3: TGTGCCAGCAGACCGGGACACTCGAACACCGGGGAGCTGTTTTTT. Translation gives CASRPGHSNTGELFF.

The chain carries TRBV19 and TRBJ1-1, with D hard to call. CDR1 LNHDA and CDR2 SQIVND come from the germline V gene (reference sequence). V gave up 6 bases and J gave up 7 bases, with 24 bases separating them. The CDR3 has 16 residues. The CDR3 DNA sequence: TGTGCCAGTAGATTCCTTGGGTGGGAAAGAGAAAATGAAGCTTTCTTT. Translating it yields CASRFLGWERENEAFF.

The chain links TRBV4-1 to TRBJ2-1; TRBD1 aligns across 7 bases. Germline assignment: CDR1 MGHRA and CDR2 YSYEKL. There are 13 residues in the CDR3. Germline trimming cut 5 bases from V and 8 bases from J; bases unmatched to any gene: 6. DNA for the CDR3: TGCGCCAGCAGCGACGACAGGGTTGATGAGCAGTTCTTC. Amino acid sequence: CASSDDRVDEQFF.

This chain connects TRBV29-1 to TRBJ1-4, with D uncertain. The V gene's germline CDR1 is SQVTM and CDR2 ANQGSEA. V lost 4 bases to trimming and J lost 7 bases, with 13 bases between them. The CDR3 is 13 amino acids. CDR3 in amino acids: CSVGEGWGEKLFF. The CDR3 DNA sequence: TGCAGCGTTGGTGAGGGTTGGGGTGAAAAACTGTTTTTT.

The V and J genes are TRBV24-1 and TRBJ2-1; 8 bases are a match to TRBD1. The ends lost 1 base at V and 5 bases at J; junction bases unmatched: 3. CDR1 and CDR2 from the germline V gene are KGHDR and SFDVKD. The length of the CDR3 is 15 residues. Written as DNA, the CDR3 is TGTGCCACCAGTGATTTCGAGACAGGGGACAATGAGCAGTTCTTC. It codes for CATSDFETGDNEQFF.

The chain links TRBV27 to TRBJ2-7, with TRBD2 matching over 7 bases. Germline V gives CDR1 MNHEY, CDR2 SMNVEV (reference sequence). The ends lost 8 bases at V and 5 bases at J; junction bases unmatched: 6. The CDR3 is 12 amino acids. Here the CDR3 reads CASSGGRNEQYF. CDR3 DNA sequence: TGTGCCAGCTCGGGGGGAAGGAACGAGCAGTACTTC.

This sequence joins TRBV5-8 and TRBJ2-1, with D possibly TRBD2 on 6 matching bases. The ends were cut back, 0 bases at V and 0 bases at J, with 10 bases in the middle. CDR3 length: 16 residues. The germline V gene encodes CDR1 SGHTS and CDR2 YDEGEE. The CDR3 coding sequence is TGTGCCAGCAGCTTGGCCTGGCGGGGCTCCTACAATGAGCAGTTCTTC. Translated: CASSLAWRGSYNEQFF.

The chain couples TRBV2 to TRBJ1-5, with 9 positions matching TRBD1. This CDR3 is built from 14 residues. V lost 4 bases to trimming and J lost 7 bases; unmatched junction nucleotides: 5. CDR1 SNHLY and CDR2 FYNNEI come from the germline V gene. Here the CDR3 reads CASSGGTGHQPQHF. The CDR3 bases are TGTGCCAGCAGTGGGGGGACAGGGCACCAGCCCCAGCATTTT. The complete variable domain, with remaining parts taken from reference TRBV2 and TRBJ1-5, reads EPEVTQTPSHQVTQMGQEVILRCVPISNHLYFYWYRQILGQKVEFLVSFYNNEISEKSEIFDDQFSVERPDGSNFTLKIRSTKLEDSAMYFCASSGGTGHQPQHFGDGTRLSIL.

The genes are TRBV5-4 and TRBJ1-4, with 7 bases that match TRBD1. Germline V gene lookup returns CDR1 SGHNT and CDR2 YYREEE (reference sequence). CDR3 size: 14 residues. V gave up 1 base and J gave up 5 bases; unmatched junction bases: 2. CDR3 region: CASSLPGGNEKLFF. In DNA, the CDR3 is TGTGCCAGCAGCTTGCCAGGGGGAAATGAAAAACTGTTTTTT.

The chain couples TRBV11-1 to TRBJ1-6; D remains ambiguous. This CDR3 contains 16 residues. V dropped 1 base and J dropped 0 bases, with 7 bases sitting between them. CDR1 and CDR2 (germline): SGHAT, FQDESV (reference sequence). The CDR3, as DNA: TGTGCCAGCAGCTTAGAACGGTTCTCCTATAATTCACCCCTCCACTTT. This translates into CASSLERFSYNSPLHF.